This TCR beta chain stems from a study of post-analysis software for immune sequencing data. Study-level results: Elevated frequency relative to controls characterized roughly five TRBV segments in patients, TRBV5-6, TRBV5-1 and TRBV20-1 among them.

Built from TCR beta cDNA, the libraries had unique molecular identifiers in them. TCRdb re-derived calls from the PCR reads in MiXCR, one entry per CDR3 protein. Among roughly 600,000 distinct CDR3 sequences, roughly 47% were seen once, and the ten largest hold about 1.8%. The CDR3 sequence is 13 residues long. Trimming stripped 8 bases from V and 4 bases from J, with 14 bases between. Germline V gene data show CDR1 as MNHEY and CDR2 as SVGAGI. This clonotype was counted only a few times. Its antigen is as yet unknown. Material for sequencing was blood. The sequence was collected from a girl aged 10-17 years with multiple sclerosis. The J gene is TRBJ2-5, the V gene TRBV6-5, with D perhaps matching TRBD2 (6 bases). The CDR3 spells CASVAREAETQYF. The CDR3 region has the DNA TGTGCCAGCGTGGCCAGGGAGGCAGAGACCCAGTACTTC.